What follows is one T cell receptor (beta chain) and its context. The sample belongs to a study of blood T cell repertoires in COVID-19. Sequencing was performed with immunoSEQ multiplex PCR; in TCRdb, only in-frame clones are kept and a portion is missing. The table shows fewer than 50,000 clones, with less than 85% occurring only once. The CDR3 covers 15 residues. Trimming left V 4 bases short and J 4 bases short, with 17 bases between. Germline values: CDR1 SGHDT, CDR2 YYEEEE. This clonotype originated in a human donor in a cohort sampled during active COVID-19. The V gene is TRBV5-6, the J gene TRBJ1-2; D call uncertain. The sequencing input was peripheral blood. CDR3 protein: CASSPEAFLGYGYTF. In DNA form, the CDR3 reads TGTGCCAGCAGCCCCGAGGCTTTTTTGGGCTATGGCTACACCTTC.